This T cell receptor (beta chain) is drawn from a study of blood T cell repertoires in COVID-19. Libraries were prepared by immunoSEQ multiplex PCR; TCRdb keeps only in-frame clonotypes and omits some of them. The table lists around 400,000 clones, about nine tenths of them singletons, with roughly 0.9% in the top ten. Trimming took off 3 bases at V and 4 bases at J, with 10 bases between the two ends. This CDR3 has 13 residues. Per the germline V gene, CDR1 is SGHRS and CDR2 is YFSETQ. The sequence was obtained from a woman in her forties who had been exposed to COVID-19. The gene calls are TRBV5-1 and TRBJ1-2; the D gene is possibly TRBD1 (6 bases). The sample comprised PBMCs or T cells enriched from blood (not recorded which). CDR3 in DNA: TGCGCCAGCAGCTCAACAGGGATCTATGGCTACACCTTC. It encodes CASSSTGIYGYTF.